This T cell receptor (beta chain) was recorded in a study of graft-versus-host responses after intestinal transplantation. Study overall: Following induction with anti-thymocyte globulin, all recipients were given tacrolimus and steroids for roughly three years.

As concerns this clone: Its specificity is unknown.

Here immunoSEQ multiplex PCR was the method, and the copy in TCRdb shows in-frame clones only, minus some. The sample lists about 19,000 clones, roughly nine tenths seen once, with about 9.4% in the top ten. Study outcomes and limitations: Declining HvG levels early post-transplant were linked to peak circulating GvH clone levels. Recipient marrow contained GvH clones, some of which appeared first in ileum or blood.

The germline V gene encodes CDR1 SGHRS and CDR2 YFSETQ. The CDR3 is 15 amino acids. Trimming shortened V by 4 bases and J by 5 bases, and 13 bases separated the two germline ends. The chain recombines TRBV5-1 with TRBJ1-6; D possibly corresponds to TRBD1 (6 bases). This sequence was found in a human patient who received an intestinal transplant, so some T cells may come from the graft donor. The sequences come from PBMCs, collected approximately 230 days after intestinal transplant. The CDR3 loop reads CASSPAEGDNSPLHF. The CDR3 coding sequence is TGCGCCAGCAGCCCGGCGGAGGGGGATAATTCACCCCTCCACTTT.